These 28 T cell receptor beta chains share one sample of origin, sequenced in a study of blood T cell repertoires in COVID-19. Profiling relied on immunoSEQ multiplex PCR, and the TCRdb table lists in-frame clones only, not all of them. This table holds over 80,000 clones, 70% to 90% found once. Sequenced material: peripheral blood. These receptors were obtained from a man in his sixties or seventies with acute or convalescent COVID-19.

CDR3 DNA sequence: TGTGCCAGCAGTAACCAACAGGGGGCGCAGAGCAATCAGCCCCAGCATTTT. It codes for CASSNQQGAQSNQPQHF. This chain links TRBV27 with TRBJ1-5, with 9 bases matching TRBD1. Germline V gene lookup returns CDR1 MNHEY and CDR2 SMNVEV (reference sequence). The CDR3 runs to 17 residues. V gave up 5 bases and J gave up 1 base; unmatched junction bases: 9.

CDR3 DNA: TGTGCCACCAGCAGAGAAAGAGCAAATTCACCCCTCCACTTT. It yields the protein CATSRERANSPLHF. V usage is TRBV15 and J usage is TRBJ1-6; D is unresolved. CDR3 length: 14 residues. Germline values: CDR1 LNHNV, CDR2 YYDKDF (reference sequence). The V and J ends lost 0 bases and 7 bases respectively, with 7 bases between them.

V usage is TRBV7-2 and J usage is TRBJ2-7, with 7 bases matching TRBD1. Looked up from germline, CDR1 is SGHTA and CDR2 is FQGNSA. The CDR3 is 13 amino acids. V dropped 5 bases and J dropped 3; count of bases not matched to a gene: 4. This CDR3 reads CASSTRDSYEQYF. In DNA, the CDR3 is TGTGCCAGCAGCACCCGGGACAGCTACGAGCAGTACTTC. The whole variable domain, filled in from reference TRBV7-2 and TRBJ2-7, reads GAGVSQSPSNKVTEKGKDVELRCDPISGHTALYWYRQSLGQGLEFLIYFQGNSAPDKSGLPSDRFSAERTGGSVSTLTIQRTQQEDSAVYLCASSTRDSYEQYFGPGTRLTVT.

The V call is TRBV28, the J call TRBJ1-6; TRBD1 aligns across 8 bases. Germline CDR1 and CDR2: MDHEN and SYDVKM. V lost 7 bases to trimming and J lost 10 bases; unmatched junction nucleotides: 9. There are 14 residues in the CDR3. The CDR3 reads CASKKDRELSPLHF. The CDR3 nucleotides read TGTGCCAGCAAGAAGGACAGGGAATTATCACCCCTCCACTTT.

J is TRBJ1-4 and V is TRBV4-3, with 9 bases that match TRBD1. V lost 4 bases, J lost 2 bases, and 14 bases stayed unmatched. Germline assignment: CDR1 LGHNA and CDR2 YSLEER. This CDR3 comprises 19 residues. In DNA form, the CDR3 reads TGCGCCAGCAGCCTAATCCCCGGGACAGGGATGTACACTAATGAAAAACTGTTTTTT. Residues: CASSLIPGTGMYTNEKLFF.

The genes are TRBV5-1 and TRBJ2-1; 11 bases are a match to TRBD1. After removal of 0 bases from V and 8 bases from J, the junction contained 7 bases not matched to a gene. Germline loops: CDR1 SGHRS, CDR2 YFSETQ. The CDR3 runs 16 residues. CDR3 bases: TGCGCCAGCAGCTTGGCCGGGACAGGGGGAGGGGATGAGCAGTTCTTC. It translates to CASSLAGTGGGDEQFF. The full variable domain, with the rest looked up from reference TRBV5-1 and TRBJ2-1, is KAGVTQTPRYLIKTRGQQVTLSCSPISGHRSVSWYQQTPGQGLQFLFEYFSETQRNKGNFPGRFSGRQFSNSRSEMNVSTLELGDSALYLCASSLAGTGGGDEQFFGPGTRLTVL.

This clone has ten or more counts. The chain has TRBV7-2 and TRBJ1-6; D is uncertain. The germline gives CDR1 SGHTA, CDR2 FQGNSA. The CDR3 length is 13 residues. The V end was cut by 4 bases, the J end by 7 bases, with 8 bases between. DNA for the CDR3: TGTGCCAGCAGCTCCCGACACAATTCACCCCTCCACTTT. Protein: CASSSRHNSPLHF. Looking up the rest from reference TRBV7-2 and TRBJ1-6 gives the full variable domain: GAGVSQSPSNKVTEKGKDVELRCDPISGHTALYWYRQSLGQGLEFLIYFQGNSAPDKSGLPSDRFSAERTGGSVSTLTIQRTQQEDSAVYLCASSSRHNSPLHFGNGTRLTVT.

This clone showed up just once. V gene TRBV28 combines with J gene TRBJ2-3; D may be TRBD2 (5 bases). The V gene lost 5 bases and the J gene lost 3 bases, with 12 bases spanning the gap. CDR3 length equals 14 residues. Germline V gene sequence: CDR1 MDHEN, CDR2 SYDVKM. In DNA form, the CDR3 reads TGTGCCAGCAGTACTAGTGGAAGTACAGATACGCAGTATTTT. It translates to CASSTSGSTDTQYF.

The chain joins TRBV27 to TRBJ1-3; 7 positions agree with TRBD1. CDR1 and CDR2 (germline): MNHEY, SMNVEV (reference sequence). V trimming: 6 bases; J trimming: 0 bases; junction bases outside the gene matches: 14. The CDR3 is 18 residues long. The CDR3 nucleotides are TGTGCCAGCAGCCACACTGGAGTGACAGGGACCTCTGGAAACACCATATATTTT. The encoded protein is CASSHTGVTGTSGNTIYF.

The chain employs TRBV6-2 or TRBV6-3 and TRBJ2-7; 10 bases match TRBD2. The germline gives CDR1 MNHEY, CDR2 SVGEGT. J gave up 3 bases and V 3 bases, and 11 bases lay outside the gene matches. CDR3 length: 17 residues. The CDR3: CASSYLLAGVNLYEQYF. The CDR3 bases are TGTGCCAGCAGTTATCTGCTAGCGGGAGTTAATCTCTACGAGCAGTACTTC.

The sample holds a few counts of this clone. The J gene is TRBJ2-1, the V gene TRBV10-3; 12 bases agree with TRBD2. Germline assignment: CDR1 ENHRY and CDR2 SYGVKD. The CDR3 runs to 16 residues. V lost 4 bases, J lost 5 bases, and 6 bases stayed unmatched. This chain's CDR3 is CAISGASGRAHNEQFF. The CDR3, as DNA: TGTGCCATCAGTGGGGCTAGCGGGAGGGCCCACAATGAGCAGTTCTTC.

The chain has TRBV19 and TRBJ1-5; 8 bases match TRBD1. With 5 bases clipped from V and 5 bases from J, the junction kept 8 bases outside the gene matches. The CDR3 loop spans 15 amino acids. Germline V gives CDR1 LNHDA, CDR2 SQIVND (reference sequence). CDR3 in DNA: TGTGCCAGTAGTGGGACCGGGACAGGTTATCAGCCCCAGCATTTT. Translation gives CASSGTGTGYQPQHF.

The chain is built from TRBV9 and TRBJ2-2, with D tentatively TRBD1 (6 bases). Germline V gene sequence: CDR1 SGDLS, CDR2 YYNGEE. Trimming removed 2 bases from V and 6 bases from J, with 11 bases in between. This CDR3 is 14 amino acids long. CDR3 in amino acids: CASSVLTGSGELFF. CDR3 in DNA: TGTGCCAGCAGCGTTCTAACAGGGTCCGGGGAGCTGTTTTTT.

The V call is TRBV27, the J call TRBJ2-1, with TRBD2 identical over 9 bases. The V and J ends lost 3 bases and 4 bases, in that order; junction bases with no gene match: 13. Germline V gene sequence: CDR1 MNHEY, CDR2 SMNVEV (reference sequence). This CDR3 spans 18 amino acids. DNA of the CDR3: TGTGCCAGCAGTTTTATAGGGGGGATTGCGGGAGGGTACAATGAGCAGTTCTTC. This codes for CASSFIGGIAGGYNEQFF.

The chain joins TRBV27 to TRBJ1-2, with 7 bases fitting TRBD1. Germline assignment: CDR1 MNHEY and CDR2 SMNVEV (reference sequence). With V trimmed by 4 bases and J by 1 base, 3 bases remained unmatched. The length of the CDR3 is 14 residues. CDR3 sequence reads: CASSSHRGNYGYTF. The CDR3 bases are TGTGCCAGCAGTTCACACAGGGGTAACTATGGCTACACCTTC.

The chain recombines TRBV27 with TRBJ1-2, with D maybe TRBD1 (6 bases). The CDR3 has 14 amino acids. V was trimmed by 1 base and J by 10 bases, leaving 16 bases between them. The germline V gene has CDR1 MNHEY and CDR2 SMNVEV (reference sequence). The CDR3 spells CASSLYGGRGDYTF. For the CDR3, the DNA is TGTGCCAGCAGTTTATACGGGGGGCGGGGTGACTACACCTTC.

This sequence joins TRBV30 and TRBJ1-5; a weak D match, TRBD1 (5 bases). The V and J ends lost 3 bases and 5 bases respectively, with 11 bases between them. CDR3 size: 13 residues. Germline values: CDR1 GTSNPN, CDR2 SVGIG (reference sequence). Here the CDR3 reads CAWSRDYDQPQHF. The CDR3 region has the DNA TGTGCCTGGAGCCGGGACTACGATCAGCCCCAGCATTTT.

This chain connects TRBV19 to TRBJ2-7; 8 bases map to TRBD1. Germline CDR1 reads LNHDA; CDR2 reads SQIVND (reference sequence). J gave up 4 bases and V 3 bases, and 2 bases lay outside the gene matches. The length of the CDR3 is 13 residues. The CDR3 sequence is CASSIRQGYEQYF. CDR3 bases: TGTGCCAGTAGTATTAGACAGGGGTACGAGCAGTACTTC. Full variable domain (remainder filled in from reference TRBV19 and TRBJ2-7): DGGITQSPKYLFRKEGQNVTLSCEQNLNHDAMYWYRQDPGQGLRLIYYSQIVNDFQKGDIAEGYSVSREKKESFPLTVTSAQKNPTAFYLCASSIRQGYEQYFGPGTRLTVT.

The V gene is TRBV7-9, the J gene TRBJ2-3; 7 bases fit TRBD1. V was pared by 5 bases and J by 2 bases, with 7 bases of the junction left unmatched. CDR1 is SEHNR and CDR2 is FQNEAQ in the germline V gene (reference sequence). CDR3 length equals 15 residues. The CDR3 nucleotides are TGTGCCAGCAGCGCGACCGGGACAGCCACAGATACGCAGTATTTT. Translating it yields CASSATGTATDTQYF.

The gene calls are TRBV29-1 and TRBJ2-1; D gene ambiguous. Trimming cost V 3 bases and J 4 bases, with 4 bases left between them. Germline V gives CDR1 SQVTM, CDR2 ANQGSEA. The CDR3 sequence is 11 residues long. The chain's CDR3 is CSVDYYNEQFF. In DNA, the CDR3 is TGCAGCGTTGACTATTACAATGAGCAGTTCTTC.

This sequence joins TRBV7-9 and TRBJ2-3, with 8 bases aligning to TRBD2. V dropped 4 bases and J dropped 1; count of bases not matched to a gene: 4. In germline, CDR1 is SEHNR, CDR2 FQNEAQ (reference sequence). The CDR3 is 15 residues long. The CDR3 here is CASSSRLARTDTQYF. The CDR3 coding sequence is TGTGCCAGCAGCTCAAGACTAGCGCGCACAGATACGCAGTATTTT.

The chain carries TRBV10-3 and TRBJ2-3; 9 nucleotides match TRBD1. J lost 4 bases, V lost 6 bases, and 11 bases had no gene match. Germline CDR1 is ENHRY and CDR2 is SYGVKD. The CDR3 length is 16 residues. CDR3 residues: CAIRAGTGPGPDTQYF. In DNA, the CDR3 is TGTGCCATCAGGGCCGGGACAGGGCCGGGACCAGATACGCAGTATTTT.

The rearrangement links TRBV12-3 or TRBV12-4 to TRBJ2-7, with D perhaps matching TRBD2 (5 bases). The CDR3 is made up of 12 amino acids. Trimming shortened V by 8 bases and J by 1 base, and 9 bases separated the two germline ends. CDR3 nucleotide sequence: TGTGCCAGCGGGAGACTATCCTACGAGCAGTACTTC. Protein product: CASGRLSYEQYF.

The rearrangement links TRBV10-1 to TRBJ1-1; D ambiguous. Per the germline V gene, CDR1 is WNHNN and CDR2 is SYGVQD (reference sequence). V was clipped by 0 bases and J by 6 bases, with 14 bases between them. This CDR3 is built from 15 residues. Here the CDR3 DNA reads TGCGCCAGCAGTGAGTCGATAACCAGTGAGGCTGAAGCTTTCTTT. Translated: CASSESITSEAEAFF.

The genes are TRBV4-1 and TRBJ1-5; D may be TRBD1 (5 bases). The CDR3 consists of 14 residues. Trimming left V 4 bases short and J 7 bases short, with 14 bases between. CDR1 and CDR2 from the germline V gene are MGHRA and YSYEKL. The CDR3 region has the DNA TGCGCCAGCAGCCGAGGTGGGGCGGGACAGCCCCAGCATTTT. Encoded protein: CASSRGGAGQPQHF.

The gene calls are TRBV24-1 and TRBJ2-1; 11 bases map to TRBD2. Germline values: CDR1 KGHDR, CDR2 SFDVKD. The CDR3 has 16 amino acids. After removal of 4 bases from V and 7 bases from J, the junction contained 8 bases not matched to a gene. The CDR3 DNA reads TGTGCCACCAGTGACCCAACTAGCGGGAGTCTGAATGAGCAGTTCTTC. Residues: CATSDPTSGSLNEQFF.

The V call is TRBV24-1, the J call TRBJ2-2, with 9 nucleotides matching TRBD2. CDR1 KGHDR and CDR2 SFDVKD come from the germline V gene. There are 16 residues in the CDR3. The trim removed 5 bases at V and 6 bases at J, leaving 9 bases unmatched. The CDR3 spells CATSVVGGGASGELFF. CDR3 nucleotide sequence: TGTGCCACCAGTGTGGTTGGCGGGGGGGCCTCCGGGGAGCTGTTTTTT.

The rearrangement links TRBV29-1 to TRBJ1-6; 9 bases are a match to TRBD1. Trimming at V came to 4 bases and at J to 10 bases, leaving 8 bases not matched to a gene. The length of the CDR3 is 14 residues. The germline V gene encodes CDR1 SQVTM and CDR2 ANQGSEA. The CDR3 here is CSVGTGGFGSPLHF. The CDR3 DNA is TGCAGCGTTGGCACAGGGGGCTTCGGGTCACCCCTCCACTTT. Using reference TRBV29-1 and TRBJ1-6 for the parts outside the CDR3, the full variable domain is SAVISQKPSRDICQRGTSLTIQCQVDSQVTMMFWYRQQPGQSLTLIATANQGSEATYESGFVIDKFPISRPNLTFSTLTVSNMSPEDSSIYLCSVGTGGFGSPLHFGNGTRLTVT.